The TCR beta chain described here comes from a study of patients and donors after allogeneic stem cell transplantation. From germline, CDR1 is SGHVS and CDR2 FNYEAQ. V was cut by 1 base and J by 10 bases, with 11 bases left in between. The CDR3 consists of 13 residues. MiXCR, run by TCRdb on the RT-PCR reads, gives a single entry per CDR3 protein. Seen here are about 960,000 distinct CDR3 sequences, over 15% observed once, and the top ten hold 5.5% to 6.5%. The sample was blood, either unsorted or a sorted T cell fraction (not recorded which). This receptor was obtained from a human donor who was either an allogeneic HSCT recipient or a stem cell or donor lymphocyte infusion donor (not recorded which). It is not recorded whose cells these are; they may come from a transplant donor. V and J are TRBV7-6 and TRBJ2-1; D is perhaps TRBD1 (6 bases). The chain's CDR3 is CASSLEWDIEQFF. The CDR3 coding sequence is TGTGCCAGCAGCTTAGAATGGGACATAGAGCAGTTCTTC.